One sample yielded the 17 T cell receptor beta chains listed below, sequenced in a study of synovial regulatory T cells in juvenile arthritis. General observations from the study: Inflammation-associated Treg cells in blood had less TCR diversity than the remaining blood Treg cells.

Here immunoSEQ multiplex PCR was the method, and the copy in TCRdb shows in-frame clones only, minus some. Its listing shows approximately 10,000 clones. The antigens for these receptors are not known. The sequenced sample consisted of Treg cells from blood. Noted subset: HLA-DR+ inflammation-associated blood Treg cells. The receptors stem from a donor under 30 with juvenile idiopathic arthritis.

The V call is TRBV5-4, the J call TRBJ2-7; no DNA is available, so the TRBD1 call from TCRdb remains unchecked. The CDR3 is 15 amino acids. The entry carries no DNA sequence. Germline V gene sequence: CDR1 SGHNT, CDR2 YYREEE (reference sequence). The chain's CDR3 is CASSLGQVSSYEQYF.

The CDR3 here is CASSRTIDTGELFF. V is TRBV11-3 and J is TRBJ2-2; the TCRdb call, TRBD2, lacks DNA for checking. Germline assignment: CDR1 SGHNT and CDR2 YENEEA. This CDR3 region has 14 residues. No DNA is recorded.

The CDR3 is CASSGQGGIYEQYF. The rearrangement joins TRBV2 to TRBJ2-7; TCRdb's D call of TRBD1 is untestable without DNA. Germline values: CDR1 SNHLY, CDR2 FYNNEI. There are 14 residues in the CDR3. No DNA accompanies this entry.

The genes are TRBV11-3 and TRBJ2-7; TCRdb outputs TRBD1, but without DNA this stays unchecked. The germline gives CDR1 SGHNT, CDR2 YENEEA. The length of the CDR3 is 12 residues. No DNA appears here. This CDR3 reads CASSETGYEQYF. The full variable domain, in which reference TRBV11-3 and TRBJ2-7 provide the parts outside the CDR3, is EAGVVQSPRYKIIEKKQPVAFWCNPISGHNTLYWYLQNLGQGPELLIRYENEEAVDDSQLPKDRFSAERLKGVDSTLKIQPAELGDSAVYLCASSETGYEQYFGPGTRLTVT.

The chain uses TRBV6-5 and TRBJ2-1; TCRdb's D gene call, TRBD1, goes unchecked for lack of DNA. From germline, CDR1 is MNHEY and CDR2 SVGAGI. CDR3 size: 16 residues. The DNA is unrecorded. CDR3 protein: CASSHWGQGAYNEQFF.

This chain links TRBV7-2 with TRBJ2-2; without DNA, the TCRdb call of TRBD1 cannot be checked. CDR1 and CDR2 from the germline V gene are SGHTA and FQGNSA. This CDR3 region has 15 residues. No DNA has been recorded. Here the CDR3 reads CASSPSQGAGGELFF.

The CDR3: CASRIPGARGTEAFF. The gene calls are TRBV6-5 and TRBJ1-1. The CDR3 is made up of 15 amino acids. No DNA was logged. CDR1 is MNHEY, CDR2 SVGAGI, per germline.

This clone is identified as medium-sized from frequency. The chain employs TRBV19 and TRBJ2-7; TCRdb's D call, TRBD1, is unchecked because there is no DNA. Germline V gene data show CDR1 as LNHDA and CDR2 as SQIVND (reference sequence). The CDR3 sequence is 13 residues long. No DNA is listed. CDR3 residues: CASSKGVDHEQYF.

The chain combines TRBV13 with TRBJ1-4; the TRBD1 assignment by TCRdb is unverifiable without DNA. The CDR3 length is 16 residues. No DNA has been recorded. The germline gives CDR1 PRHDT, CDR2 FYEKMQ (reference sequence). CDR3 protein: CASSRQGKFANEKLFF.

This chain connects TRBV2 to TRBJ1-1. This CDR3 is 14 amino acids long. DNA is not recorded here. CDR1 is SNHLY, CDR2 FYNNEI, per germline. CDR3 protein: CASRRGGAMTEAFF.

The rearrangement uses TRBV18 and TRBJ1-5. Germline loops: CDR1 KGHSH, CDR2 LQKENI. This CDR3 has 13 amino acids. DNA is not recorded here. The CDR3 here is CASSLSGDQPQHF.

The chain recombines TRBV20-1 with TRBJ1-1. The CDR3 has 11 residues. No DNA has been recorded. Germline-derived CDR1 and CDR2 are DFQATT and SNEGSKA (reference sequence). The CDR3 reads CSAPAGREAFF.

V usage is TRBV5-1 and J usage is TRBJ2-3; the D call from TCRdb, TRBD2, cannot be confirmed without DNA. Germline V gene lookup returns CDR1 SGHRS and CDR2 YFSETQ. The CDR3 is made up of 14 amino acids. The DNA is unrecorded. The CDR3 reads CASSLALAGDTQYF.

By frequency, this clone registers medium-sized. This sequence joins TRBV5-4 and TRBJ2-4; TCRdb proposes TRBD2, but this gene call is untestable without DNA. The germline CDR1 and CDR2 sequences are SGHNT and YYREEE (reference sequence). CDR3 size: 14 residues. The DNA is not on file. CDR3 amino acids: CASSLEAGSNIQYF.

V is TRBV7-8 and J is TRBJ2-7. The CDR3 contains 11 residues. The nucleotide record is missing. Germline CDR1 and CDR2: SGHVS and FQNEAQ. CDR3 protein: CASSFWDEQYF.

The chain recombines TRBV5-1 with TRBJ2-3; the D gene TCRdb calls, TRBD1, cannot be checked with no DNA. The CDR3 is made up of 14 amino acids. The DNA is unrecorded. From germline, CDR1 is SGHRS and CDR2 YFSETQ. The CDR3 region is CASRLGQGTDTQYF.

The chain employs TRBV27 and TRBJ2-5; as DNA is missing, the TRBD2 call by TCRdb cannot be tested. CDR1 is MNHEY, CDR2 SMNVEV, per germline (reference sequence). There are 12 residues in the CDR3. DNA for this receptor is not on file. CDR3 sequence reads: CASIFAQETQYF.